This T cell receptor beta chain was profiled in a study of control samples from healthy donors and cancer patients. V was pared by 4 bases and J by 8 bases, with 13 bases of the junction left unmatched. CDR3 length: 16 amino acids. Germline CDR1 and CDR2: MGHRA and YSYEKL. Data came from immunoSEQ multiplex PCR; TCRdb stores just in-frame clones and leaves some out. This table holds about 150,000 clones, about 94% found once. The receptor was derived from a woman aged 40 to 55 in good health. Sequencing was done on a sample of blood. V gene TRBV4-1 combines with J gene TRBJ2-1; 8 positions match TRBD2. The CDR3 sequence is CASSPAPGRGADEQFF. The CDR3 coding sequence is TGCGCCAGCAGCCCCGCTCCCGGGAGGGGCGCAGATGAGCAGTTCTTC.